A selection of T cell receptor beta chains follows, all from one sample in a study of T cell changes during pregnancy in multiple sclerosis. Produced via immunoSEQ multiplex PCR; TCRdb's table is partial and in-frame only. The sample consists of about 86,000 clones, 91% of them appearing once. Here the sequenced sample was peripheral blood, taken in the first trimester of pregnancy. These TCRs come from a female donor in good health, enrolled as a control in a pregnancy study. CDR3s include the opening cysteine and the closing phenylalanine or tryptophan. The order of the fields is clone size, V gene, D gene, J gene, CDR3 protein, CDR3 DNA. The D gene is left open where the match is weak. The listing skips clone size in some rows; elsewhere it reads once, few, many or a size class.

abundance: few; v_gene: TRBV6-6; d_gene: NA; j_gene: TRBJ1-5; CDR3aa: CASSPAVGNQPQHF; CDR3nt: TGTGCCAGCAGTCCCGCTGTCGGGAATCAGCCCCAGCATTTT
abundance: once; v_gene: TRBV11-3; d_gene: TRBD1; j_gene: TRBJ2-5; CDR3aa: CASSLTGGYQETQYF; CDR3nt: TGTGCCAGCAGTTTAACAGGGGGCTACCAAGAGACCCAGTACTTC
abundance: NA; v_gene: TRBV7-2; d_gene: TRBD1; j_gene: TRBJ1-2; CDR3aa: CASSLSGTGTYGYTF; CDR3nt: TGTGCCAGCAGCTTATCGGGGACAGGGACGTATGGCTACACCTTC
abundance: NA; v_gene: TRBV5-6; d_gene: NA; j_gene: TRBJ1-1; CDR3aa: CASSPLGSSNTEAFF; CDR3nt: TGTGCCAGCAGCCCTCTCGGGTCCAGTAACACTGAAGCTTTCTTT
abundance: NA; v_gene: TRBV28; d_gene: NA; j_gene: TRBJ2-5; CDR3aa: CASLHRFQETQYF; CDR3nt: TGTGCCAGCTTACACAGGTTCCAAGAGACCCAGTACTTC
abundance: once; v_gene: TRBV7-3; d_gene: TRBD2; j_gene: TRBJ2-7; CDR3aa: CASSLSGGGNEQYF; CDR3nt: TGTGCCAGCAGCTTAAGTGGGGGGGGGAACGAGCAGTACTTC
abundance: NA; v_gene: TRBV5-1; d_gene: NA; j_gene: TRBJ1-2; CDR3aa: CASSLDGQRISNYGYTF; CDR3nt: TGCGCCAGCAGCTTGGATGGCCAGCGAATTTCTAACTATGGCTACACCTTC
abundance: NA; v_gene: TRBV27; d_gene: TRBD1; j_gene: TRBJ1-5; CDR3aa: CASSSTGGRQPQHF; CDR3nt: TGTGCCAGCAGTTCGACAGGGGGCCGGCAGCCCCAGCATTTT
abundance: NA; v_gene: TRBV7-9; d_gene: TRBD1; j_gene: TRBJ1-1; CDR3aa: CASSSGQGTEAFF; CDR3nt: TGTGCCAGCAGCTCGGGACAGGGCACTGAAGCTTTCTTT
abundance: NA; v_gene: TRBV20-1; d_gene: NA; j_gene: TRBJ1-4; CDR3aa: CSARSGEKLFF; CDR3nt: TGCAGTGCTAGATCAGGGGAAAAACTGTTTTTT
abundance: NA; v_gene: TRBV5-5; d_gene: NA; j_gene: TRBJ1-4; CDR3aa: CASSIHRASGKLFF; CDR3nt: TGTGCCAGCAGCATTCACAGGGCGTCCGGAAAACTGTTTTTT
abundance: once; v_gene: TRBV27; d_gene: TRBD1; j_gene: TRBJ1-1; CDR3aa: CASSTTGLGVAFF; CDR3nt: TGTGCCAGCAGCACGACAGGGTTGGGCGTAGCTTTCTTT
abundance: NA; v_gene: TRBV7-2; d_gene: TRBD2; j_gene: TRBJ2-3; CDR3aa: CASSPPGSGGARTQYF; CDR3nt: TGTGCCAGCAGCCCCCCTGGGAGCGGGGGGGCCCGTACGCAGTATTTT
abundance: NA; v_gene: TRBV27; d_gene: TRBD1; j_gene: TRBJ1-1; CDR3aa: CASSLRGPRTEAFF; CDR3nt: TGTGCCAGCAGTTTAAGGGGGCCGAGGACTGAAGCTTTCTTT
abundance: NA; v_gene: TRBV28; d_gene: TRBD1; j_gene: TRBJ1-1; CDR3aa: CASSLQADGQAAEAFF; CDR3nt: TGTGCCAGCAGTTTACAGGCCGATGGACAGGCCGCTGAAGCTTTCTTT
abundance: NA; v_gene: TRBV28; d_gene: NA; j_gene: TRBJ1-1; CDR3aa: CASSGDPTEAFF; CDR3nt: TGTGCCAGCAGCGGGGATCCCACTGAAGCTTTCTTT
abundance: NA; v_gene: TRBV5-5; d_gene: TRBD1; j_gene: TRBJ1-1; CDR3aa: CASSFRTGGNTEAFF; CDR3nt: TGTGCCAGCAGCTTCCGGACAGGGGGCAACACTGAAGCTTTCTTT
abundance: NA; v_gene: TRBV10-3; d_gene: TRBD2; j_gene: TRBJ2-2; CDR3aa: CAISDPGLAHGELFF; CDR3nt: TGTGCCATCAGTGACCCGGGACTAGCGCACGGGGAGCTGTTTTTT
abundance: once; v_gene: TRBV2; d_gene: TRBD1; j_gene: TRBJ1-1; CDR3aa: CASNGGRGLLNTEAFF; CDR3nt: TGTGCCAGCAATGGGGGCAGGGGGCTCCTAAACACTGAAGCTTTCTTT
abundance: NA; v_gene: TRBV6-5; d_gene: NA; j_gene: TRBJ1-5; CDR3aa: CASSYDRNQPQHF; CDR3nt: TGTGCCAGCAGTTATGACAGAAATCAGCCCCAGCATTTT
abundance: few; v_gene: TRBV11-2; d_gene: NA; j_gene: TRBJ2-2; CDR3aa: CASTSGLNTGELFF; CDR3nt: TGTGCCAGCACCTCCGGACTGAACACCGGGGAGCTGTTTTTT
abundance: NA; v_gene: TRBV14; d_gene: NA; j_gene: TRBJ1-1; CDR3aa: CASSQESNTEAFF; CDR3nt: TGTGCCAGCAGCCAAGAATCAAACACTGAAGCTTTCTTT
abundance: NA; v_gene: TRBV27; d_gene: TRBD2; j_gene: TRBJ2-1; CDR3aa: CASSYLAGGPTEQFF; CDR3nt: TGTGCCAGCAGTTACTTAGCGGGGGGGCCCACCGAGCAGTTCTTC
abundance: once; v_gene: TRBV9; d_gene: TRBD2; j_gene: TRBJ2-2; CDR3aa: CASSPTSGSNTGELFF; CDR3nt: TGTGCCAGCAGCCCAACTAGCGGATCGAACACCGGGGAGCTGTTTTTT
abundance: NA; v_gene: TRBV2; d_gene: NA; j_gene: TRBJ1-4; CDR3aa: CASSVEATNEKLFF; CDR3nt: TGTGCCAGCAGTGTAGAGGCAACTAATGAAAAACTGTTTTTT
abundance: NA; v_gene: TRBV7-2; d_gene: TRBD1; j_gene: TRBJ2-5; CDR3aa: CASSLTTGSIVTQYF; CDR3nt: TGTGCCAGCAGCTTAACGACAGGGTCGATTGTGACCCAGTACTTC
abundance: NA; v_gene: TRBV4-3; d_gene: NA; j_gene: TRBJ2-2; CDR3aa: CASSQDGRGATTGELFF; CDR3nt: TGCGCCAGCAGCCAAGATGGACGGGGGGCCACCACCGGGGAGCTGTTTTTT
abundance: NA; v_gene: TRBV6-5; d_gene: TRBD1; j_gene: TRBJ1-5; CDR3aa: CASRDRAGGNQPQHF; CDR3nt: TGTGCCAGCAGAGACAGGGCTGGTGGCAATCAGCCCCAGCATTTT
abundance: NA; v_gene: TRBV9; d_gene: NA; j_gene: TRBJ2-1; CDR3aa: CASSVGRWQGEQFF; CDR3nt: TGTGCCAGCAGCGTCGGACGGTGGCAGGGTGAGCAGTTCTTC
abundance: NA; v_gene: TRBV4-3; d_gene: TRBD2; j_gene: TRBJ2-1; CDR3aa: CASSQGSSGGLKEQFF; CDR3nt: TGCGCCAGCAGCCAAGGCTCTAGCGGGGGCCTCAAAGAGCAGTTCTTC
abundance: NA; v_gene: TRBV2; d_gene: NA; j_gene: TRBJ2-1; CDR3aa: CASRGGVDEQFF; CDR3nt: TGTGCCAGCAGGGGGGGTGTGGATGAGCAGTTCTTC
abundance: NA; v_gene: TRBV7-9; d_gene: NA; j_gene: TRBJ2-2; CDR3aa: CAGQNTGELFF; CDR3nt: TGTGCCGGACAGAACACCGGGGAGCTGTTTTTT
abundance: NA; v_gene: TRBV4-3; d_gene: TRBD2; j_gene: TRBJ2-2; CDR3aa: CASSQRLAGDRDTGELFF; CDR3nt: TGCGCCAGCAGCCAAAGGCTAGCGGGGGATAGGGACACCGGGGAGCTGTTTTTT
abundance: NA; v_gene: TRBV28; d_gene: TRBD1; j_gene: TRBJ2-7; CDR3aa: CASSLLPQGGSEQYF; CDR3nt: TGTGCCAGCAGTTTACTCCCACAGGGGGGCAGCGAGCAGTACTTC
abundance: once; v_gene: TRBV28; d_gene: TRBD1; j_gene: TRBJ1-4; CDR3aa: CASSLWSGGYEKLFF; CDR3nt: TGTGCCAGCAGTTTATGGTCAGGGGGCTATGAAAAACTGTTTTTT
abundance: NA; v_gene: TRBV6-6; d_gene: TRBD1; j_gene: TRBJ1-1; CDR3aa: CASSTHRGRHTEAFF; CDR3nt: TGTGCCAGCAGTACTCACAGGGGGCGGCACACTGAAGCTTTCTTT
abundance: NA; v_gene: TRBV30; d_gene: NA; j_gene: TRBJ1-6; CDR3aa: CAWSGLGSYNSPLHF; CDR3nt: TGTGCCTGGAGTGGTCTCGGCTCCTATAATTCACCCCTCCACTTT
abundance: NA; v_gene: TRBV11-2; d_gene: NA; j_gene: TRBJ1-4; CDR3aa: CASSRRRAKGEKLFF; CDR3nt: TGTGCCAGCAGCCGCCGGAGGGCGAAAGGAGAAAAACTGTTTTTT
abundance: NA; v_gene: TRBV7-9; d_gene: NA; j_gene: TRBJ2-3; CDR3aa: CASSPRGPTDTQYF; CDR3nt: TGTGCCAGCAGCCCGCGGGGGCCCACAGATACGCAGTATTTT
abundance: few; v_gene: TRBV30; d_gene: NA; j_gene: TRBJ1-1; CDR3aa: CAWSVLGQADTEAFF; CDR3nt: TGTGCCTGGAGTGTACTGGGGCAGGCCGACACTGAAGCTTTCTTT
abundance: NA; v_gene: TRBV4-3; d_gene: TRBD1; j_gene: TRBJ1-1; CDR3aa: CASRQGVGLNTEAFF; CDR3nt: TGCGCCAGCAGACAGGGGGTGGGATTGAACACTGAAGCTTTCTTT
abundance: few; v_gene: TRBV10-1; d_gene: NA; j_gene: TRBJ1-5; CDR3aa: CASPNQPQHF; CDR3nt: TGCGCCAGCCCGAATCAGCCCCAGCATTTT
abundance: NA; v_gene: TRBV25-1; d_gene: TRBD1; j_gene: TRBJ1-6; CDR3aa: CASSGGRTGGLYNSPLHF; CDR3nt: TGTGCCAGCAGTGGGGGGAGAACAGGGGGCCTTTATAATTCACCCCTCCACTTT
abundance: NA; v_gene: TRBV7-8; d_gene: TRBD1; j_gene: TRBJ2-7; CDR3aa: CASSPDRGTYEQYF; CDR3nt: TGTGCCAGCAGCCCGGACAGGGGGACCTACGAGCAGTACTTC
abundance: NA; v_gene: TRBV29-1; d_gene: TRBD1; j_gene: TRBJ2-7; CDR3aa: CSGGTGIYEQYF; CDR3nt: TGCAGCGGCGGGACAGGGATATACGAGCAGTACTTC
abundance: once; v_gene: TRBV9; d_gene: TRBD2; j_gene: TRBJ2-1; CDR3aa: CASSVAGGNEQFF; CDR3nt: TGTGCCAGCAGCGTAGCCGGGGGGAATGAGCAGTTCTTC
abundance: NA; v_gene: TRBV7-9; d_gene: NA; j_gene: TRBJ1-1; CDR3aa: CASSLDGEGTEAFF; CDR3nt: TGTGCCAGCAGCTTAGACGGGGAGGGGACTGAAGCTTTCTTT
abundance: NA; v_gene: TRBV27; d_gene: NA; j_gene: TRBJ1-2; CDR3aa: CASSLSGLGGYTF; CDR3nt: TGTGCCAGCAGTTTGTCAGGCCTCGGTGGCTACACCTTC
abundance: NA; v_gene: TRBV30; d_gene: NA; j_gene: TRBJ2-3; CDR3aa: CAWSTGRDTQYF; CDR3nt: TGTGCCTGGAGTACAGGGAGAGATACGCAGTATTTT
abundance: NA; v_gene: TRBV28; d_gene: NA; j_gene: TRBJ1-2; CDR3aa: CASSPPGSYGYTF; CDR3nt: TGTGCCAGCAGTCCCCCGGGGTCCTATGGCTACACCTTC
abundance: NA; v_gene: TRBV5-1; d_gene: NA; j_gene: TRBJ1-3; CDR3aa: CASSPPSGNTIYF; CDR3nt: TGCGCCAGCAGCCCGCCCAGTGGAAACACCATATATTTT
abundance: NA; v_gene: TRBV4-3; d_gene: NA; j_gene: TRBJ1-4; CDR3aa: CASSQEGGLNEKLFF; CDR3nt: TGCGCCAGCAGCCAAGAGGGGGGTCTTAATGAAAAACTGTTTTTT
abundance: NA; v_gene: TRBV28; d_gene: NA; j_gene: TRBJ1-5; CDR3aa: CASIPTGGYQPQHF; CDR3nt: TGTGCCAGCATACCTACGGGGGGCTATCAGCCCCAGCATTTT
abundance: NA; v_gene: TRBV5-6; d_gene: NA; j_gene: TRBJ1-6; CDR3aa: CASSLWTVRFSPLHF; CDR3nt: TGTGCCAGCAGCCTGTGGACAGTAAGATTTTCACCCCTCCACTTT
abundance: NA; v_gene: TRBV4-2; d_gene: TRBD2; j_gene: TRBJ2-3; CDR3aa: CASSQGSGAEQYF; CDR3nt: TGTGCCAGCAGCCAGGGGAGCGGGGCCGAGCAGTATTTT
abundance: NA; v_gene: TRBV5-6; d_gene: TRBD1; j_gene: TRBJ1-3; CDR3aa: CASSLGTGARNTIYF; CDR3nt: TGTGCCAGCAGCTTGGGGACAGGAGCCCGAAACACCATATATTTT